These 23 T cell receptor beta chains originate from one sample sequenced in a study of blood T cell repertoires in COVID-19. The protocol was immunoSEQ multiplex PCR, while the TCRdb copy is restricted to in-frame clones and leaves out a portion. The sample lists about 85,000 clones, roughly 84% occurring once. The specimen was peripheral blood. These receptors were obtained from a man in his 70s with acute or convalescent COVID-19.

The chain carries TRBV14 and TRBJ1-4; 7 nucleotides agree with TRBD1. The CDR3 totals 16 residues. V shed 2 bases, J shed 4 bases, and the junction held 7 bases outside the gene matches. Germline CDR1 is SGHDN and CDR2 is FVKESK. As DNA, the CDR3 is TGTGCCAGCAGCCAACTGGGGACAGCTGATAATGAAAAACTGTTTTTT. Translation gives CASSQLGTADNEKLFF.

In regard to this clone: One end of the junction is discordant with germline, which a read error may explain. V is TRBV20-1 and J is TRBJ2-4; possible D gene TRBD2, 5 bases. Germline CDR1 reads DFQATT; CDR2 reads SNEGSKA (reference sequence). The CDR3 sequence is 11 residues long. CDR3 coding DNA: TGCAGTGCTAGAGATCTTCGGGGTACGAACTTC. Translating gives CSARDLRGTNF.

The CDR3 bases are TGTGCCAGCAGCTTACTCACCGGACATATCTACGAGCAGTACTTC. Its translation is CASSLLTGHIYEQYF. V and J are TRBV7-9 and TRBJ2-7, with D possibly TRBD1 on 5 matching bases. V was shortened by 2 bases and J by 3 bases, with 14 bases between the two germline ends. Per germline, CDR1 SEHNR and CDR2 FQNEAQ (reference sequence). CDR3 length equals 15 residues.

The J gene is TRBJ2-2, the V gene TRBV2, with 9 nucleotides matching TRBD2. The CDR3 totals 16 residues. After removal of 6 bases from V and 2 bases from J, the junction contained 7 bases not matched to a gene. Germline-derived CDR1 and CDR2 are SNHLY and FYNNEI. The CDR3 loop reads CASSLIAGVNTGELFF. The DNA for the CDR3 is TGTGCCAGCAGCCTCATAGCGGGGGTAAACACCGGGGAGCTGTTTTTT.

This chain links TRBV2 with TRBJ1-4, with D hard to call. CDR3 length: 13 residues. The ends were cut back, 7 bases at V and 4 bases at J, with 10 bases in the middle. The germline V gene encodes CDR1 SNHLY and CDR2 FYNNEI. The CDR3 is CASNWLSNEKLFF. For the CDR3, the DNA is TGTGCCAGCAACTGGTTAAGTAATGAAAAACTGTTTTTT.

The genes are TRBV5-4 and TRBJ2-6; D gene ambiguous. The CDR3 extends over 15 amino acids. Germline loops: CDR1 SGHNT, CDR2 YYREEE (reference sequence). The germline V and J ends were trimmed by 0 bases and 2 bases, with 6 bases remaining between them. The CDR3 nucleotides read TGTGCCAGCAGCTTGGAGCGACCTGGGGCCAACGTCCTGACTTTC. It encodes CASSLERPGANVLTF.

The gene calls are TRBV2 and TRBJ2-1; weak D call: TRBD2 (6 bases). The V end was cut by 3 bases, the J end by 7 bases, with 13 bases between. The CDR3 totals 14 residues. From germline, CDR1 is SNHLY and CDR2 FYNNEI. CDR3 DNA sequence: TGTGCCAGCAGTGAGTCCCGTAGCGGTAATGAGCAGTTCTTC. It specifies CASSESRSGNEQFF.

In DNA, the CDR3 is TGTGCCAGCAGCCAAGATTGGGGCCAGCGGGGGGCGAGGGACACCGGGGAGCTGTTTTTT. Its translation: CASSQDWGQRGARDTGELFF. This chain joins TRBV4-2 and TRBJ2-2; 9 bases agree with TRBD2. Losses at the gene ends were 0 bases for V and 3 bases for J; bases not matched to a gene: 14. The CDR3 extends over 20 amino acids. Germline CDR1 LGHNA, CDR2 YNFKEQ.

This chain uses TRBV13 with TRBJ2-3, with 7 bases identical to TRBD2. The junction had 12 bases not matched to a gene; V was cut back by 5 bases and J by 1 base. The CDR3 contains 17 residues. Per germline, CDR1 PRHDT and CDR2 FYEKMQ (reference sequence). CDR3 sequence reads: CASSLYPSSGGTDTQYF. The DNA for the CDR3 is TGTGCCAGCAGCCTCTACCCTTCTAGCGGAGGCACAGATACGCAGTATTTT. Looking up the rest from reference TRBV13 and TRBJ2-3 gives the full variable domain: AAGVIQSPRHLIKEKRETATLKCYPIPRHDTVYWYQQGPGQDPQFLISFYEKMQSDKGSIPDRFSAQQFSDYHSELNMSSLELGDSALYFCASSLYPSSGGTDTQYFGPGTRLTVL.

In DNA form, the CDR3 reads TGCGCCAGCAGCATAGACACCGATCAGCCCCAGCATTTT. Its protein is CASSIDTDQPQHF. The V and J genes are TRBV5-1 and TRBJ1-5; unclear D gene. V dropped 4 bases and J dropped 5 bases, with 10 bases sitting between them. The CDR3 is 13 amino acids. Per the germline V gene, CDR1 is SGHRS and CDR2 is YFSETQ.

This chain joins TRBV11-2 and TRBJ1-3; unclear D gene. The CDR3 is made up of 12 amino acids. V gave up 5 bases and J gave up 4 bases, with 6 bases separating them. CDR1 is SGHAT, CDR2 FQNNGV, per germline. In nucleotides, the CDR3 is TGTGCCAGCAGCAAACAGGGAAACACCATATATTTT. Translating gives CASSKQGNTIYF.

The CDR3 nucleotides read TGTGCCAGCGGGGTAGGGGCCTCGATAAATACGCAGTATTTT. This gives the protein CASGVGASINTQYF. This chain links TRBV6-6 with TRBJ2-3; the D gene is possibly TRBD1 (5 bases). Germline V gives CDR1 MNHNY, CDR2 SVGAGI (reference sequence). The CDR3 runs to 14 residues. V dropped 8 bases and J dropped 7 bases, with 19 bases sitting between them.

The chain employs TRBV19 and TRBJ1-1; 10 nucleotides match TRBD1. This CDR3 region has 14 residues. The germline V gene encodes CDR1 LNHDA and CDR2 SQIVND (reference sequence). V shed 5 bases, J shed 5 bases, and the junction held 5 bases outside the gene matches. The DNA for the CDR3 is TGTGCCAGTAGTCAGACAGGGGGCTGGACTGAAGCTTTCTTT. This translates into CASSQTGGWTEAFF.

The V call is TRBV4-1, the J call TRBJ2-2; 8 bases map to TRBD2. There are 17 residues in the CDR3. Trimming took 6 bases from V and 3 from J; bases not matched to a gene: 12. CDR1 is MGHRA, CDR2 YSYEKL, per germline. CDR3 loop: CASRLPSGGPDTGELFF. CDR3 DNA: TGCGCCAGCAGGCTGCCGTCGGGGGGGCCGGACACCGGGGAGCTGTTTTTT.

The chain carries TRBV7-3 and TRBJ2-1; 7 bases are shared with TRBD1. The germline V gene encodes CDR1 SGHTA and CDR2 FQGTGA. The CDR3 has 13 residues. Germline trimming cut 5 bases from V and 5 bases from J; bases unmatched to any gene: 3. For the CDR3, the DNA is TGTGCCAGCAGCATGGACAGGAACAATGAGCAGTTCTTC. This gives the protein CASSMDRNNEQFF.

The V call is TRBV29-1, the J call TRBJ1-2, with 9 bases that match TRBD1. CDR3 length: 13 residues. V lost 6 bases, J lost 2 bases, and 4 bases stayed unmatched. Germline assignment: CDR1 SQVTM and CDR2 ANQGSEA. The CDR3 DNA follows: TGCAGCGTCGCGGGACAGGGCAACTATGGCTACACCTTC. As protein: CSVAGQGNYGYTF.

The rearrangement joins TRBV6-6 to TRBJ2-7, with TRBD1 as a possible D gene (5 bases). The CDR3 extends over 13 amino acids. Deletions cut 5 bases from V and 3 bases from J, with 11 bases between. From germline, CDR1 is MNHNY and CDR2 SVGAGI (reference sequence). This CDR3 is CASSPGQLYEQYF. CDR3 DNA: TGTGCCAGCAGTCCCGGACAACTCTACGAGCAGTACTTC.

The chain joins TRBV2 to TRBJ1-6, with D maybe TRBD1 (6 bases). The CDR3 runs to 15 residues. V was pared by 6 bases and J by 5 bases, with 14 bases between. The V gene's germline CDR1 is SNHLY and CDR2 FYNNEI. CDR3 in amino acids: CASRLRTENNSPLHF. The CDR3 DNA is TGTGCCAGCAGACTTAGGACAGAGAATAATTCACCCCTCCACTTT.

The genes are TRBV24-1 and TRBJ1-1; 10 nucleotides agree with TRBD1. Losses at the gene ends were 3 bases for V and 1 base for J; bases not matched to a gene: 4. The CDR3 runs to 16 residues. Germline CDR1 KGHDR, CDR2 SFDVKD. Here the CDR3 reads CATSDTRTGGNTEAFF. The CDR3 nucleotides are TGTGCCACCAGTGATACCCGGACAGGGGGGAACACTGAAGCTTTCTTT.

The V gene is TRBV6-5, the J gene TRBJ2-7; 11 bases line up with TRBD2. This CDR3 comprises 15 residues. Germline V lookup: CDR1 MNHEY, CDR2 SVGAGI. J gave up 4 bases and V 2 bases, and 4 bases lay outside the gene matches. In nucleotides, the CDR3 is TGTGCCAGCAGTTACGGGTCTAGCGGGGGGTACGAGCAGTACTTC. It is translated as CASSYGSSGGYEQYF.

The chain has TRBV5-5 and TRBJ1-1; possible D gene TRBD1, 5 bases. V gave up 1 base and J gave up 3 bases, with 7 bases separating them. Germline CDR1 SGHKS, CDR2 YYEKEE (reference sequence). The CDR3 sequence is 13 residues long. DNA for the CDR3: TGTGCCAGCAGCTTGACGGGGGACACTGAAGCTTTCTTT. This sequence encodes CASSLTGDTEAFF.

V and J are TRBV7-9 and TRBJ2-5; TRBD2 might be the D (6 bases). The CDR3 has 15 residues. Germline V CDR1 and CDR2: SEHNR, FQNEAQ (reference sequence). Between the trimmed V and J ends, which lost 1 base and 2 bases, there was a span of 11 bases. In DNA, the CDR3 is TGTGCCAGCAGCTTAGTAAAGGCGGGACAAGAGACCCAGTACTTC. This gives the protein CASSLVKAGQETQYF.

The CDR3 loop reads CASSEAPFRTGDTEAFF. CDR3 coding DNA: TGTGCCAGCAGTGAAGCGCCATTTAGGACAGGGGATACTGAAGCTTTCTTT. The chain is built from TRBV6-1 and TRBJ1-1; 9 nucleotides match TRBD1. This CDR3 comprises 17 residues. The germline gives CDR1 MNHNS, CDR2 SASEGT. J lost 5 bases, V lost 0 bases, and 10 bases had no gene match.